The T cell receptor beta chain under discussion was sequenced for a study of beta chain features in type 1 diabetes. The study's findings and limits: In every one of the four CD4+ subsets, TCRB CDR3s were moderately but significantly shorter in Type 1 diabetes patients. For patients, the naive, central memory and Treg TCRB repertoires appeared more alike than for healthy donors. Whatever favoring of shorter templates PCR might show would apply equally to patients and controls.

Blood was drawn once from each donor into heparinised tubes. The draws averaged about 120 mL. This clone was recorded a few times. The antigen is unknown. Reverse transcription of all isolated RNA meant that expressed TCRB transcripts were sequenced. Measured with immunoSEQ multiplex PCR; TCRdb has only the in-frame clones, and not every one. The sample gives 100,000 to 150,000 clones, roughly 10% of which show up once; over 0.6% is in the top ten. Sequences were obtained from central memory CD4+ T cells from blood. The origin of this receptor is a young man with type 1 diabetes.

The CDR3: CASSPDRALYGYTF. The CDR3 DNA follows: TGTGCCAGCAGTCCCGACAGGGCCCTCTATGGCTACACCTTC. The chain recombines TRBV2 with TRBJ1-2; TRBD1 agrees at 7 bases. After removal of 5 bases from V and 4 bases from J, the junction contained 7 bases not matched to a gene. Germline lookup yields CDR1 SNHLY and CDR2 FYNNEI. This CDR3 spans 14 amino acids. Full variable domain (outside the CDR3, taken from reference TRBV2 and TRBJ1-2): EPEVTQTPSHQVTQMGQEVILRCVPISNHLYFYWYRQILGQKVEFLVSFYNNEISEKSEIFDDQFSVERPDGSNFTLKIRSTKLEDSAMYFCASSPDRALYGYTFGSGTRLTVV.